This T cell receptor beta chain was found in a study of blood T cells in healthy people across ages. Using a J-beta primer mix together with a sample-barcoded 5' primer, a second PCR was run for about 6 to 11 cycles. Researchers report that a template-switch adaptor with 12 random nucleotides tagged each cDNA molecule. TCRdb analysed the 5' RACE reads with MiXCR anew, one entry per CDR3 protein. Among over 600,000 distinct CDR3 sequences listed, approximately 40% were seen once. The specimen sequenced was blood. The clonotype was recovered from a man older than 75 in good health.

The CDR3 nucleotides read TGTGCCAGTAGGTACAATAGCGGCGAGGGTGAGCAGTTCTTC. The encoded protein is CASRYNSGEGEQFF. This chain connects TRBV19 to TRBJ2-1, with D maybe TRBD2 (6 bases). The CDR3 spans 14 residues. Germline CDR1 LNHDA, CDR2 SQIVND (reference sequence). Trimming shortened V by 6 bases and J by 9 bases, and 18 bases separated the two germline ends.